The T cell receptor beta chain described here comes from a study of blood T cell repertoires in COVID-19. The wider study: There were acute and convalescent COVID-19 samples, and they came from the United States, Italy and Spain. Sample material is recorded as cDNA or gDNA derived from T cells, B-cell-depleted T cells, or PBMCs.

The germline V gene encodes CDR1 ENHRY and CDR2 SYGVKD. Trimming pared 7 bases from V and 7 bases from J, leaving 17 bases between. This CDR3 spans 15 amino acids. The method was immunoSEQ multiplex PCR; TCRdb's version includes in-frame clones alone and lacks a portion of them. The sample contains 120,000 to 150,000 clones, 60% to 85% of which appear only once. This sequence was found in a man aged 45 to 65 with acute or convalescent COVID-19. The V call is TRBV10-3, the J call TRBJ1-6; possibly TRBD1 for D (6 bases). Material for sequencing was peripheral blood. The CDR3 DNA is TGTGCCATCAAGCAGGGGCCCGAGTGGAATTCACCCCTCCACTTT. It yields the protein CAIKQGPEWNSPLHF.